Listed here are 25 T cell receptor beta chains from one sample, sequenced in a study of PD-L1 blockade in urothelial cancer. Sequenced by immunoSEQ multiplex PCR; TCRdb stores in-frame clones only, minus some. The sample lists 100,000 or so clones, roughly nine tenths occurring once. Sample: PBMCs, taken around atezolizumab (anti-PD-L1) treatment. All receptors come from a woman of 80 years or more with urothelial cancer.

The rearrangement joins TRBV2 to TRBJ1-2; 7 bases match TRBD1. The J segment lost 5 bases and the V segment lost 2 bases, leaving 8 bases of the junction unmatched. Germline loops: CDR1 SNHLY, CDR2 FYNNEI. The CDR3 is made up of 15 amino acids. CDR3 protein: CASSEWRGPHYGYTF. CDR3 bases: TGTGCCAGCAGTGAATGGAGGGGGCCCCATTATGGCTACACCTTC.

This chain links TRBV27 with TRBJ2-7; D perhaps matches TRBD2 (6 bases). Trimming left V 5 bases short and J 1 base short, with 15 bases between. CDR3 length: 15 amino acids. Germline V gene lookup returns CDR1 MNHEY and CDR2 SMNVEV (reference sequence). CDR3 residues: CASSTRDSGSYEQYF. In DNA, the CDR3 is TGTGCCAGCAGTACCCGGGACTCCGGTTCCTACGAGCAGTACTTC.

The rearrangement uses TRBV4-1 and TRBJ2-1; 9 positions match TRBD2. The ends lost 1 base at V and 16 bases at J; junction bases unmatched: 14. The CDR3 extends over 15 amino acids. CDR1 is MGHRA and CDR2 is YSYEKL in the germline V gene. The CDR3 DNA is TGCGCCAGCAGCCAAGGGCAGTTGCGGGGGGGACAAGGCTTCTTC. Translated: CASSQGQLRGGQGFF.

The rearrangement joins TRBV7-8 to TRBJ2-2, with a possible D match to TRBD1 (6 bases). V was cut by 2 bases and J by 5 bases, with 12 bases left in between. The CDR3 length is 15 residues. Germline V gives CDR1 SGHVS, CDR2 FQNEAQ. CDR3 sequence reads: CASSLRGSRTGELFF. The CDR3 DNA reads as TGTGCCAGCAGCTTAAGGGGGAGTAGGACCGGGGAGCTGTTTTTT.

The rearrangement joins TRBV7-9 to TRBJ1-3; no clear D gene. The CDR3 spans 17 residues. V lost 1 base and J lost 0, with 13 bases in between. Germline V gene sequence: CDR1 SEHNR, CDR2 FQNEAQ (reference sequence). The CDR3 sequence: CASSLVPGQTSGNTIYF. As DNA, the CDR3 is TGTGCCAGCAGCTTAGTCCCAGGTCAGACCTCTGGAAACACCATATATTTT.

The chain has TRBV5-1 and TRBJ2-7; 7 bases fit TRBD1. V was pared by 4 bases and J by 2 bases, with 6 bases of the junction left unmatched. CDR1 and CDR2 (germline): SGHRS, YFSETQ. This CDR3 spans 14 amino acids. CDR3 region: CASSPGQITYEQYF. The CDR3 DNA reads TGCGCCAGCAGCCCGGGACAGATCACCTACGAGCAGTACTTC.

This chain joins TRBV29-1 and TRBJ1-1, with D perhaps matching TRBD1 (6 bases). The germline V and J ends were trimmed by 7 bases and 3 bases, with 15 bases remaining between them. This CDR3 is built from 13 residues. The germline V gene encodes CDR1 SQVTM and CDR2 ANQGSEA. The CDR3 region has the DNA TGCAGCGGGGCCGGACAGATGGACACTGAAGCTTTCTTT. This gives the protein CSGAGQMDTEAFF.

The V call is TRBV29-1, the J call TRBJ2-7; 8 bases agree with TRBD1. The CDR3 consists of 12 residues. V lost 7 bases to trimming and J lost 6 bases; unmatched junction nucleotides: 8. Germline CDR1 and CDR2: SQVTM and ANQGSEA. The DNA of the CDR3 is TGCAGCGCCCGGACAGGGACCTCCGAGCAGTACTTC. Residues: CSARTGTSEQYF.

On this clone itself: The junction differs from germline at one of its ends, possibly a read error. The chain couples TRBV2 to TRBJ2-7; D not certain. The CDR3 is 12 amino acids. CDR1 SNHLY and CDR2 FYNNEI come from the germline V gene. This CDR3 is CASSEVGYEQYF. As DNA, the CDR3 is TGTGCCAGCAGCGAAGTCGGTTACGAGCAGTACTTC.

This clone was detected once. The V gene is TRBV7-8, the J gene TRBJ2-7; TRBD2 aligns across 8 bases. J was trimmed by 6 bases and V by 6 bases; bases with no gene match: 10. The germline V gene has CDR1 SGHVS and CDR2 FQNEAQ. The CDR3 runs 14 residues. The CDR3 region has the DNA TGTGCCAGCAGTATCAGCGGGAGCCGCATCGAGCAGTACTTC. Translated: CASSISGSRIEQYF.

The CDR3 sequence: CAISYDSGSGDTQYF. The CDR3 DNA is TGTGCCATCAGTTATGATAGCGGGAGTGGAGATACGCAGTATTTT. The V and J genes are TRBV10-3 and TRBJ2-3; 9 bases map to TRBD2. The CDR3 spans 15 residues. Germline V gene lookup returns CDR1 ENHRY and CDR2 SYGVKD. V shed 5 bases and J 5 bases; nucleotides not matched to a gene: 8.

This clone was counted a few times. The chain carries TRBV19 and TRBJ1-2, with TRBD1 identical over 9 bases. V gave up 6 bases and J gave up 4 bases; unmatched junction bases: 18. The CDR3 loop spans 18 amino acids. Germline loops: CDR1 LNHDA, CDR2 SQIVND (reference sequence). The CDR3 sequence is CASRNFIAGTGYSYGYTF. The CDR3 DNA sequence: TGTGCCAGTAGGAACTTTATCGCCGGGACAGGGTATAGCTATGGCTACACCTTC.

The gene calls are TRBV28 and TRBJ2-7; 10 positions agree with TRBD1. V dropped 5 bases and J dropped 4; count of bases not matched to a gene: 5. This CDR3 is 14 amino acids long. The germline V gene encodes CDR1 MDHEN and CDR2 SYDVKM. CDR3 in DNA: TGTGCCAGCAGTCTCGGACAGGGGGGGTACGAGCAGTACTTC. Translated, it gives CASSLGQGGYEQYF.

This rearrangement joins TRBV7-3 to TRBJ2-1; 7 bases match TRBD2. With 5 bases clipped from V and 6 bases from J, the junction kept 4 bases outside the gene matches. The CDR3 extends over 13 amino acids. Per germline, CDR1 SGHTA and CDR2 FQGTGA. CDR3 residues: CASSPQRGNEQFF. The CDR3 nucleotides are TGTGCCAGCAGCCCTCAGCGGGGCAATGAGCAGTTCTTC. Full variable domain (missing parts from reference TRBV7-3 and TRBJ2-1): GAGVSQTPSNKVTEKGKYVELRCDPISGHTALYWYRQSLGQGPEFLIYFQGTGAADDSGLPNDRFFAVRPEGSVSTLKIQRTERGDSAVYLCASSPQRGNEQFFGPGTRLTVL.

The gene calls are TRBV5-5 and TRBJ1-5, with D maybe TRBD1 (5 bases). The germline V and J ends were trimmed by 0 bases and 3 bases, with 10 bases remaining between them. The germline V gene encodes CDR1 SGHKS and CDR2 YYEKEE (reference sequence). This CDR3 is 15 amino acids long. CDR3 in amino acids: CASSLGKGDNQPQHF. The CDR3 coding sequence is TGTGCCAGCAGCTTGGGGAAAGGGGACAATCAGCCCCAGCATTTT.

This chain links TRBV19 with TRBJ2-2; no clear D. Germline values: CDR1 LNHDA, CDR2 SQIVND (reference sequence). The CDR3 spans 14 residues. V was pared by 6 bases and J by 7 bases, with 15 bases between. The CDR3 DNA reads TGTGCCAGTAGCCCCGACTGGGTTGGCGGGGAGCTGTTTTTT. This gives the protein CASSPDWVGGELFF.

The chain links TRBV5-1 to TRBJ2-1; 7 nucleotides align to TRBD2. The V gene's germline CDR1 is SGHRS and CDR2 YFSETQ. The CDR3 has 15 amino acids. J was trimmed by 9 bases and V by 0 bases; bases with no gene match: 9. The CDR3 region is CASSLARAGEGEQFF. The CDR3 DNA sequence: TGCGCCAGCAGCTTGGCCCGCGCGGGAGAGGGTGAGCAGTTCTTC.

Notes on this clone: Other nucleotide sequences from this sample produce the same CDR3. The chain carries TRBV4-2 and TRBJ2-1; 9 bases are shared with TRBD2. V gave up 0 bases and J gave up 3 bases; unmatched junction bases: 3. Germline assignment: CDR1 LGHNA and CDR2 YNFKEQ. The length of the CDR3 is 16 residues. The chain's CDR3 is CASSQDGAGGYNEQFF. For the CDR3, the DNA is TGTGCCAGCAGCCAAGACGGAGCGGGAGGCTACAATGAGCAGTTCTTC.

Only one count was recorded for this clone. This chain connects TRBV2 to TRBJ2-7, with 9 nucleotides matching TRBD2. Trimming cost V 2 bases and J 7 bases; bases outside gene matches: 12. Looked up from germline, CDR1 is SNHLY and CDR2 is FYNNEI. This CDR3 comprises 16 residues. CDR3 nucleotide sequence: TGTGCCAGCAGTGAACCTAGCGGGGTATCCTTCCGAGAGCAGTACTTC. Translating it yields CASSEPSGVSFREQYF.

The genes are TRBV19 and TRBJ2-1; a possible D gene is TRBD1 (6 bases). Germline CDR1 reads LNHDA; CDR2 reads SQIVND (reference sequence). The CDR3 is 12 amino acids. Trimming removed 6 bases from V and 15 bases from J, with 18 bases in between. The CDR3 here is CASSMGANRRFF. CDR3 coding DNA: TGTGCCAGTAGCATGGGGGCTAACCGGAGGTTCTTC.

The V gene is TRBV27, the J gene TRBJ1-2; D not resolved. The ends were cut back, 4 bases at V and 4 bases at J, with 19 bases in the middle. Looked up from germline, CDR1 is MNHEY and CDR2 is SMNVEV (reference sequence). The length of the CDR3 is 16 residues. The CDR3 DNA sequence: TGTGCCAGCAGTTCGGCAAACCAGGTTTCGGTCTATGGCTACACCTTC. This sequence encodes CASSSANQVSVYGYTF.

The rearrangement uses TRBV18 and TRBJ1-5; 9 bases fit TRBD1. Trimming at V came to 0 bases and at J to 3 bases, leaving 3 bases not matched to a gene. Germline CDR1 and CDR2: KGHSH and LQKENI. The CDR3 is 16 amino acids. The CDR3 loop is CASSPPGQGFNQPQHF. DNA of the CDR3: TGTGCCAGCTCACCACCGGGACAGGGTTTCAATCAGCCCCAGCATTTT.

This clone was seen a few times. The J gene is TRBJ1-2, the V gene TRBV19, with 7 bases lining up with TRBD1. CDR3 length equals 13 residues. Germline V gene lookup returns CDR1 LNHDA and CDR2 SQIVND (reference sequence). Unmatched junction bases numbered 4, after V lost 4 bases and J lost 5 bases. The CDR3 here is CASSSQQGYGYTF. CDR3 coding DNA: TGTGCCAGTAGTAGTCAACAGGGGTATGGCTACACCTTC. The full variable domain, its missing parts supplied by reference TRBV19 and TRBJ1-2, is DGGITQSPKYLFRKEGQNVTLSCEQNLNHDAMYWYRQDPGQGLRLIYYSQIVNDFQKGDIAEGYSVSREKKESFPLTVTSAQKNPTAFYLCASSSQQGYGYTFGSGTRLTVV.

The V call is TRBV29-1, the J call TRBJ1-1, with a tentative D call TRBD1 (5 bases). Germline V lookup: CDR1 SQVTM, CDR2 ANQGSEA. V lost 3 bases to trimming and J lost 1 base, with 9 bases between them. The CDR3 loop spans 13 amino acids. This CDR3 reads CSVDRVRNTEAFF. For the CDR3, the DNA is TGCAGCGTTGACAGGGTCCGGAACACTGAAGCTTTCTTT.

This clone has a handful of counts. The chain carries TRBV2 and TRBJ1-1; D may be TRBD1 (6 bases). The ends were cut back, 7 bases at V and 5 bases at J, with 20 bases in the middle. Germline loops: CDR1 SNHLY, CDR2 FYNNEI. CDR3 length equals 15 residues. The CDR3 bases are TGTGCCAGCACTAAAGGGGACACAAGGAGGACTGAAGCTTTCTTT. Protein product: CASTKGDTRRTEAFF.